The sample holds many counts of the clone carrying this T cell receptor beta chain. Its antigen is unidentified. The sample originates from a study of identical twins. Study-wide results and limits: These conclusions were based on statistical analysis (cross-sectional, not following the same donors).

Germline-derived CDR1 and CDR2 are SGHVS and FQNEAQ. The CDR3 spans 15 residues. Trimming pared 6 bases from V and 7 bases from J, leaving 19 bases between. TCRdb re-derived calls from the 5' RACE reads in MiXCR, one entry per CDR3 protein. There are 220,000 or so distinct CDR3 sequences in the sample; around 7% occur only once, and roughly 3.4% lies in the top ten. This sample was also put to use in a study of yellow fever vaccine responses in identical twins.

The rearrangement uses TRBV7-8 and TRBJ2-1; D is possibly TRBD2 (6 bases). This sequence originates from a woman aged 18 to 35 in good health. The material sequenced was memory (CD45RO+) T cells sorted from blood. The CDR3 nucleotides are TGTGCCAGCAGAAACCCGGGACTCGCGGGGAATGAGCAGTTCTTC. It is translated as CASRNPGLAGNEQFF. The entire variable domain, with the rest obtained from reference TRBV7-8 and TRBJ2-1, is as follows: GAGVSQSPRYKVAKRGQDVALRCDPISGHVSLFWYQQALGQGPEFLTYFQNEAQLDKSGLPSDRFFAERPEGSVSTLKIQRTQQEDSAVYLCASRNPGLAGNEQFFGPGTRLTVL.